A selection of T cell receptor beta chains follows, all from one sample in a study of blood T cells in healthy people across ages. One entry per CDR3 protein results from TCRdb running MiXCR on the 5' RACE reads. The data contain about 1.6 million distinct CDR3 sequences, 34% of them singletons. Sequencing input: blood. Receptors originate from a woman aged 25 to 45 in good health. CDR3s include the opening cysteine and the closing phenylalanine or tryptophan. Fields, in order: clone size, V gene, J gene, D gene, CDR3 protein, CDR3 DNA. A D gene is named only where the DNA matches it firmly. Some rows mark clone size as missing; the rest say once, few, many or name a class of expanded clone.

>NA|TRBV7-9|TRBJ2-1|TRBD2
CASSLVGGQRGFSNEQFF
TGTGCCAGCAGCTTAGTGGGCGGTCAGCGGGGGTTCAGCAATGAGCAGTTCTTC
>few|TRBV7-6|TRBJ1-4|NA
CASSLARDASEKLFF
TGTGCCAGCAGCTTAGCCCGGGACGCGAGTGAAAAACTGTTTTTT
>NA|TRBV10-3|TRBJ2-2|TRBD1
CATSAMGQGDGELFF
TGTGCCACCAGCGCGATGGGGCAGGGGGATGGGGAGCTGTTTTTT
>NA|TRBV7-3|TRBJ2-1|NA
CASSRSGEETQFF
TGTGCCAGCAGTCGAAGCGGCGAAGAGACCCAGTTCTTC
>NA|TRBV28|TRBJ1-1|NA
CASSTQPVKGAEAFF
TGTGCCAGCAGTACTCAGCCCGTGAAGGGTGCTGAAGCTTTCTTT
>NA|TRBV20-1|TRBJ1-1|NA
CSASRVGTEAFF
TGCAGTGCCAGCCGGGTGGGCACTGAAGCTTTCTTT
>NA|TRBV12-3/TRBV12-4|TRBJ2-4|NA
CASSPSVNIQYF
TGTGCCAGCAGTCCCTCAGTGAACATTCAGTACTTC
>NA|TRBV7-9|TRBJ2-1|TRBD2
CASRPTGTKNNEQFF
TGTGCCAGCAGACCAACCGGGACTAAAAACAATGAGCAGTTCTTC
>NA|TRBV4-2|TRBJ2-5|NA
CASPTPTPWRGQETQYF
TGTGCCAGCCCAACCCCGACCCCCTGGCGGGGCCAAGAGACCCAGTACTTC
>NA|TRBV3-1|TRBJ2-1|TRBD2
CASSPTQRGPYSYNEQFF
TGTGCCAGCAGTCCGACGCAGCGGGGGCCTTACTCCTACAATGAGCAGTTCTTC
>few|TRBV7-2|TRBJ2-3|TRBD2
CASSQHGRTLYTDTQYF
TGTGCCAGCAGCCAACACGGGAGGACTCTGTACACAGATACGCAGTATTTT
>NA|TRBV21-1|TRBJ2-7|NA
CASSKVYYPVTYEQYF
TGTGCCAGCAGCAAAGTCTACTATCCGGTTACCTACGAGCAGTACTTC
>NA|TRBV6-5|TRBJ1-5|NA
CASSYRASGSQPQHF
TGTGCCAGCAGTTACCGGGCGTCAGGGAGCCAGCCCCAGCATTTT
>NA|TRBV4-1|TRBJ2-5|TRBD1
CASSPYRGGETQYF
TGCGCCAGCAGCCCCTACAGGGGTGGAGAGACCCAGTACTTC
>few|TRBV6-1|TRBJ2-5|NA
CASSVQETWGETQYF
TGTGCCAGCAGTGTCCAAGAAACCTGGGGAGAGACCCAGTACTTC
>NA|TRBV5-1|TRBJ2-5|NA
CASSLSQGPIQETQYF
TGCGCCAGCAGCCTATCCCAGGGCCCAATCCAAGAGACCCAGTACTTC
>NA|TRBV3-1|TRBJ1-1|NA
CASSRETEAFF
TGTGCCAGCAGCCGGGAGACTGAGGCTTTCTTT
>many|TRBV27|TRBJ2-7|TRBD2
CASRMGGAYEQYF
TGTGCCAGCAGAATGGGGGGGGCCTACGAGCAGTACTTC
>once|TRBV5-1|TRBJ1-2|NA
CASSLERGFNYGYTF
TGCGCCAGCAGCTTGGAGAGGGGCTTCAACTATGGCTACACCTTC
>NA|TRBV11-2|TRBJ2-7|TRBD2
CASRNLRGVGYEQYF
TGTGCCAGCAGAAACTTACGGGGGGTCGGGTACGAGCAGTACTTC
>NA|TRBV3-1|TRBJ2-2|TRBD2
CASSQLAGTGELFF
TGTGCCAGCAGCCAACTAGCGGGGACCGGGGAGCTGTTTTTT
>many|TRBV7-6|TRBJ1-2|TRBD1
CASSLDRGHGYTF
TGTGCCAGCAGCTTAGACAGGGGGCATGGCTACACCTTC
>NA|TRBV20-1|TRBJ2-7|NA
CSARDRSRTGANYEQYF
TGCAGTGCTAGAGATAGGAGCAGGACGGGAGCAAACTACGAGCAGTACTTC
>NA|TRBV11-2|TRBJ2-3|NA
CASSLVKGGGTDTQYF
TGTGCCAGCAGCTTAGTAAAGGGTGGAGGCACAGATACGCAGTATTTT
>NA|TRBV6-6|TRBJ2-3|TRBD1
CASSYFSGGNTQYF
TGTGCCAGCAGTTACTTTTCAGGGGGAAATACGCAGTATTTT
>NA|TRBV7-3|TRBJ2-3|NA
CAGSSGLSTDTQYF
TGTGCCGGCAGCTCCGGGCTAAGCACAGATACGCAGTATTTT
>NA|TRBV4-1|TRBJ2-1|TRBD2
CASSQNPAGLSYNEQFF
TGCGCCAGCAGCCAAAACCCCGCGGGACTATCCTACAATGAGCAGTTCTTC
>NA|TRBV21-1|TRBJ1-4|NA
CASSKESRGGSNEKLFF
TGTGCCAGCAGCAAAGAATCCAGGGGAGGTTCTAATGAAAAACTGTTTTTT
>NA|TRBV29-1|TRBJ2-7|TRBD1
CSVVPRTGSSYELYF
TGCAGCGTCGTTCCAAGGACAGGGAGCTCCTACGAGCTGTACTTC
>many|TRBV4-2|TRBJ2-1|TRBD2
CASSQDELAGPEFQFF
TGTGCCAGCAGCCAAGATGAGCTAGCGGGGCCAGAATTTCAGTTCTTC
>many|TRBV20-1|TRBJ2-7|TRBD1
CSASPGQGEIYEQYF
TGCAGTGCTAGTCCCGGACAGGGAGAGATCTACGAGCAGTACTTC
>many|TRBV29-1|TRBJ2-7|NA
CSAGTRNLEQYF
TGCAGTGCCGGGACGCGGAACCTCGAGCAGTACTTC
>NA|TRBV7-9|TRBJ2-7|TRBD1
CASSSGAGTGREQYF
TGTGCCAGCAGCTCAGGAGCGGGGACAGGGAGGGAGCAGTACTTC
>few|TRBV5-1|TRBJ2-1|NA
CASSLGRSNEQFF
TGCGCCAGCAGCTTGGGACGTTCCAATGAGCAGTTCTTC
>NA|TRBV9|TRBJ1-5|NA
CASSFSGSGNQPQHF
TGTGCCAGCAGCTTCTCAGGGTCTGGCAATCAGCCCCAGCATTTT
>NA|TRBV6-2/TRBV6-3|TRBJ2-1|NA
CASRPRSYYNEQFF
TGTGCCAGCAGACCGCGTTCTTACTACAATGAGCAGTTCTTC
>NA|TRBV4-1|TRBJ1-2|NA
CASSQDMTAGYGYTF
TGCGCCAGCAGCCAAGATATGACAGCCGGCTATGGCTACACCTTC
>NA|TRBV27|TRBJ2-5|TRBD2
CASKGSGRAVETQYF
TGTGCCAGCAAAGGTAGCGGGAGGGCCGTGGAGACCCAGTACTTC
>NA|TRBV6-1|TRBJ2-1|TRBD2
CASSYKLAGEGNEQFF
TGTGCCAGCAGCTATAAACTAGCGGGAGAGGGGAATGAGCAGTTCTTC
>few|TRBV12-3/TRBV12-4|TRBJ2-7|TRBD1
CASSPGRVPLDRGFYEQYF
TGTGCCAGCAGCCCGGGACGAGTTCCACTTGACAGGGGGTTCTACGAGCAGTACTTC
>few|TRBV20-1|TRBJ2-7|NA
CSATRRVAYEQYF
TGCAGTGCCACACGCAGGGTGGCGTACGAGCAGTACTTC
>NA|TRBV5-1|TRBJ2-2|NA
CASSLAGPWGTGELFF
TGCGCCAGCAGCTTGGCCGGGCCATGGGGCACCGGGGAGCTGTTTTTT
>NA|TRBV6-5|TRBJ2-3|TRBD2
CASSYGPQAGKDTQYF
TGTGCCAGCAGTTACGGGCCGCAAGCGGGAAAAGATACGCAGTATTTT
>many|TRBV29-1|TRBJ2-1|TRBD2
CSGLAGGPNEQFF
TGCAGCGGTCTAGCGGGGGGGCCCAATGAGCAGTTCTTC
>NA|TRBV2|TRBJ2-5|TRBD2
CASSRFGLADQETQYF
TGTGCCAGCAGCAGGTTCGGACTAGCGGACCAAGAGACCCAGTACTTC
>few|TRBV9|TRBJ2-3|NA
CASSVTGIPTDTQYF
TGTGCCAGCAGCGTAACCGGGATCCCCACAGATACGCAGTATTTT
>few|TRBV4-1|TRBJ2-7|TRBD2
CASSQVSSGGGEQYF
TGCGCCAGCAGCCAAGTATCCAGCGGGGGAGGGGAGCAGTACTTC
>NA|TRBV4-2|TRBJ2-3|NA
CASRVKDGASTDTQYF
TGTGCCAGCAGAGTAAAGGACGGTGCTAGCACAGATACGCAGTATTTT
>NA|TRBV12-3/TRBV12-4|TRBJ2-5|TRBD1
CASSLRDRGWETQYF
TGTGCCAGCAGTTTAAGGGACAGGGGCTGGGAGACCCAGTACTTC
>many|TRBV5-6|TRBJ2-7|NA
CASSLAVGEQYF
TGTGCCAGCAGCTTGGCGGTCGGCGAGCAGTACTTC
>few|TRBV5-4|TRBJ1-2|NA
CASSLETATVYTF
TGTGCCAGCAGCTTGGAGACTGCGACTGTCTACACCTTC
>NA|TRBV6-5|TRBJ2-5|TRBD1
CASSSFGTDQQETQYF
TGTGCCAGCAGTTCCTTCGGGACAGACCAACAAGAGACCCAGTACTTC
>NA|TRBV2|TRBJ1-2|NA
CASTTETLNYGYTF
TGTGCCAGTACAACAGAGACCCTTAACTATGGCTACACCTTT
>few|TRBV10-3|TRBJ2-3|NA
CAISESGAQGTDTQYF
TGTGCCATCAGTGAGTCAGGCGCTCAGGGCACAGATACGCAGTATTTT
>NA|TRBV20-1|TRBJ1-1|NA
CSARVVAVNTEAFF
TGCAGTGCTAGAGTAGTAGCGGTGAACACTGAAGCTTTCTTT
>NA|TRBV4-1|TRBJ1-6|NA
CASSPHVAEGLPLHF
TGCGCCAGCAGTCCCCATGTGGCAGAAGGTTTACCCCTCCACTTT
>many|TRBV4-2|TRBJ2-5|NA
CASSQEGFGGPDETQYF
TGTGCCAGCAGCCAAGAGGGGTTCGGGGGGCCGGATGAGACCCAGTACTTC